This TCR beta chain was captured in a study of Ad26.COV2.S vaccination and SARS-CoV-2 variants. The V segment lost 8 bases and the J segment 6 bases; nucleotides outside the gene matches: 7. This CDR3 has 13 amino acids. The germline V gene encodes CDR1 MDHEN and CDR2 SYDVKM. TCRdb's copy holds only in-frame clones and misses some; the assay was immunoSEQ multiplex PCR. The sample has about 350,000 clones, about 86% seen once. The treatment denotes: some 20 received Ad26.COV2.S at low or high dose, single or two shots; 5 received placebo; per-sample allocation not given. Samples analyzed were those drawn on day 63 after the first vaccine or placebo injection.

Sequencing used peripheral blood, obtained in a trial of Ad26.COV2.S vaccine versus placebo. The origin of this receptor is a person aged 18-65 years who received the Ad26.COV2.S COVID-19 vaccine or a placebo. This rearrangement joins TRBV28 to TRBJ2-1, with 7 bases fitting TRBD1. The CDR3 DNA sequence: TGTGCCAGCGGGACAGACAAGGTCAATGAGCAGTTCTTC. It codes for CASGTDKVNEQFF.